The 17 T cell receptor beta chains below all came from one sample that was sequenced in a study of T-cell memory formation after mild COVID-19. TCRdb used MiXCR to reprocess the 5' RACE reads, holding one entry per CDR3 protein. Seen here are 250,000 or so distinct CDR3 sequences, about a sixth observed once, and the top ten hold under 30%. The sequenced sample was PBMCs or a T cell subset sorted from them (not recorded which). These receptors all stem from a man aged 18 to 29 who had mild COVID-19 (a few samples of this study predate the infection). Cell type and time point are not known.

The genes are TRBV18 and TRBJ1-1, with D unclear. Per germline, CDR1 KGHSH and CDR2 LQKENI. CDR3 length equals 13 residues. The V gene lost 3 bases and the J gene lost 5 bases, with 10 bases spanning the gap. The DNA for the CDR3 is TGTGCCAGCTCACCCGACCCGGGGACTGAAGCTTTCTTT. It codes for CASSPDPGTEAFF.

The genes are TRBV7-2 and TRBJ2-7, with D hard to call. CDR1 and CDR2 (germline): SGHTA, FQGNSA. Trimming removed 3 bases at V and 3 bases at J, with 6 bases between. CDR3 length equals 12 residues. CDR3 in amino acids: CASSFYGYEQYF. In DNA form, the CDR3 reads TGTGCCAGCAGCTTTTACGGCTACGAGCAGTACTTC. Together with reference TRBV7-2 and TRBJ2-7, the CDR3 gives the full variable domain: GAGVSQSPSNKVTEKGKDVELRCDPISGHTALYWYRQSLGQGLEFLIYFQGNSAPDKSGLPSDRFSAERTGGSVSTLTIQRTQQEDSAVYLCASSFYGYEQYFGPGTRLTVT.

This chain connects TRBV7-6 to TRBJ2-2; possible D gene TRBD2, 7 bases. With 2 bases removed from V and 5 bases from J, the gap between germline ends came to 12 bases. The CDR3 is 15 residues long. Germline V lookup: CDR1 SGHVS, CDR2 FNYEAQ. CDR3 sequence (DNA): TGTGCCAGCAGCTTAAACAGGGAGGGGACCGGGGAGCTGTTTTTT. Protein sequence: CASSLNREGTGELFF.

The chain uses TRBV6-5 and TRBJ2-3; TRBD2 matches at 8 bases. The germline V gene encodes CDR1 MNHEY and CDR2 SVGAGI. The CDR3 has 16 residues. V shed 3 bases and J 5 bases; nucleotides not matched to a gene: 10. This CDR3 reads CASSYWAGGLRDTQYF. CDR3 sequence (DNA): TGTGCCAGCAGTTATTGGGCGGGGGGTTTGAGAGATACGCAGTATTTT.

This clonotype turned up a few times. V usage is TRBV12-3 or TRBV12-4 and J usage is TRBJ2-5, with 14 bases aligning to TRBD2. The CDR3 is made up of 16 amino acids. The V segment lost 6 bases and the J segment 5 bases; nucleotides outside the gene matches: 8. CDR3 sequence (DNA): TGTGCCAGCAGAGCGACTAGCGGGGGGGCGGTCGAGACCCAGTACTTC. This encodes CASRATSGGAVETQYF.

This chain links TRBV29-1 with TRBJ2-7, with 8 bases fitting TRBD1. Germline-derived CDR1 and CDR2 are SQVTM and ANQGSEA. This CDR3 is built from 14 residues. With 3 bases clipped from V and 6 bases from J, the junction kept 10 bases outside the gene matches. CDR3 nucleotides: TGCAGCGTTGACTCCCCGACAGGGGTAAGCGAGCAGTACTTC. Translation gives CSVDSPTGVSEQYF.

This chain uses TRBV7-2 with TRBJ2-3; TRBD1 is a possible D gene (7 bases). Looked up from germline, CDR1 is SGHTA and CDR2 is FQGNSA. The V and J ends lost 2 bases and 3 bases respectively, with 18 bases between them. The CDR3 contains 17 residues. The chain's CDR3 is CASSLNAGGGWTDTQYF. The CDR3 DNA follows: TGTGCCAGCAGCTTAAATGCAGGAGGGGGCTGGACAGATACGCAGTATTTT.

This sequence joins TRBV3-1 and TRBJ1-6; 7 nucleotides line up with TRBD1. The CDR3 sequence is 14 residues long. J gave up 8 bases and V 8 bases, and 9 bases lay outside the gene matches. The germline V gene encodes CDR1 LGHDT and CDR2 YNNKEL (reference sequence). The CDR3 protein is CASGRTGPDSPLHF. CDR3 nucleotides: TGTGCCAGCGGGAGGACAGGCCCCGATTCACCCCTCCACTTT. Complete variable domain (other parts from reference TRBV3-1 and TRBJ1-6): DTAVSQTPKYLVTQMGNDKSIKCEQNLGHDTMYWYKQDSKKFLKIMFSYNNKELIINETVPNRFSPKSPDKAHLNLHINSLELGDSAVYFCASGRTGPDSPLHFGNGTRLTVT.

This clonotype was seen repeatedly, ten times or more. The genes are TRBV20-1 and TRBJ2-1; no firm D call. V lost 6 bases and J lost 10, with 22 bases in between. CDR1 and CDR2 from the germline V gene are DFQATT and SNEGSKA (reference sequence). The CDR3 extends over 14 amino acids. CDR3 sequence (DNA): TGCAGTGCCGCCTCGGTGGAGTGGGCCTTCGAGCAGTTCTTC. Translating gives CSAASVEWAFEQFF.

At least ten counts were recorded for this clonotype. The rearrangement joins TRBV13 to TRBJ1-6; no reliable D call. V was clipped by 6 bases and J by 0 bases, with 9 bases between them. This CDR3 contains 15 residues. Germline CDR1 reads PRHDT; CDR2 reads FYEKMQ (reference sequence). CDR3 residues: CASRTGSSYNSPLHF. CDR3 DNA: TGTGCCAGCAGAACGGGAAGCTCCTATAATTCACCCCTCCACTTT.

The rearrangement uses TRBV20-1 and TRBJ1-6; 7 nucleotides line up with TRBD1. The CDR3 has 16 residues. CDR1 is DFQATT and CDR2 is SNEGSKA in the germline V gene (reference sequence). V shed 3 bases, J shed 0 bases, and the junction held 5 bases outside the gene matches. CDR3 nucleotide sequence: TGCAGTGCTAGGAAGGGACAGAGCTCCTATAATTCACCCCTCCACTTT. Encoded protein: CSARKGQSSYNSPLHF.

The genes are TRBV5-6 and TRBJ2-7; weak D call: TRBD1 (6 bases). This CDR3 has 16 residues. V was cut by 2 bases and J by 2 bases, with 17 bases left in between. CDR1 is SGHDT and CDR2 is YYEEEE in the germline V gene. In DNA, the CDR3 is TGTGCCAGCAGCTTTGATCCGGGACACTCCCCCTACGAGCAGTACTTC. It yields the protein CASSFDPGHSPYEQYF.

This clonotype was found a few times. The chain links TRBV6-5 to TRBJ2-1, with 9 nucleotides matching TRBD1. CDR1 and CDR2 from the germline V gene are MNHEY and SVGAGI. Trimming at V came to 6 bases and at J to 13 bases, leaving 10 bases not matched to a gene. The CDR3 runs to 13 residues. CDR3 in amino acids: CASSPGQGTGQFF. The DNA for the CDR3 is TGTGCCAGCAGCCCCGGACAGGGGACGGGTCAGTTCTTC.

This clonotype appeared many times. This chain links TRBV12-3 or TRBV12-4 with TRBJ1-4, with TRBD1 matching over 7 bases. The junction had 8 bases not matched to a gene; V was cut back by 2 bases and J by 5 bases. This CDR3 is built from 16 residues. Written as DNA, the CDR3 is TGTGCCAGCAGTTTAAGCTCAGGGGGAGGGAATGAAAAACTGTTTTTT. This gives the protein CASSLSSGGGNEKLFF.

The CDR3 loop is CASSYSRLTEAFF. The DNA of the CDR3 is TGTGCCAGCAGTTATTCACGACTGACTGAAGCTTTCTTT. This rearrangement joins TRBV6-5 to TRBJ1-1; D is ambiguous. Germline loops: CDR1 MNHEY, CDR2 SVGAGI. Trimming pared 3 bases from V and 5 bases from J, leaving 10 bases between. The CDR3 has 13 amino acids.

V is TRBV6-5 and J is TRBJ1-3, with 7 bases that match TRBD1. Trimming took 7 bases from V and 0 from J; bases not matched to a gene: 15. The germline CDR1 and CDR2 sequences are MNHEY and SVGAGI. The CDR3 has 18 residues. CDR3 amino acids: CASIPNRDSLLSGNTIYF. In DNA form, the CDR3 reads TGTGCCAGCATCCCTAACCGGGACAGTCTCCTCTCTGGAAACACCATATATTTT.

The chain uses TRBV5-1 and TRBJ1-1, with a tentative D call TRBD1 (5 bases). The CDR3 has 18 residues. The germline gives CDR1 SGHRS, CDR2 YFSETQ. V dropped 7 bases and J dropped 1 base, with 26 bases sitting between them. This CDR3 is CASSQVEGPQGPNTEAFF. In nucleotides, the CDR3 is TGCGCCAGCTCCCAAGTGGAGGGGCCGCAAGGGCCGAACACTGAAGCTTTCTTT.